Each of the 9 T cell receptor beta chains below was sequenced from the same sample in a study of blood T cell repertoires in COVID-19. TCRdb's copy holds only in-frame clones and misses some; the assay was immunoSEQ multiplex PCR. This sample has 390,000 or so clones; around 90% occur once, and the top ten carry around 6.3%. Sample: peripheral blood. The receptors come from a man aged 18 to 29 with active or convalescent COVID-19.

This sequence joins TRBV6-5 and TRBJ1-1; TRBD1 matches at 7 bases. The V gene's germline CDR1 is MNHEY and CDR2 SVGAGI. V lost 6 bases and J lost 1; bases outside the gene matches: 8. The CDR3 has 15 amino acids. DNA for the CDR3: TGTGCCAGCAGCCCAACCCGGGACAGGAACACTGAAGCTTTCTTT. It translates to CASSPTRDRNTEAFF.

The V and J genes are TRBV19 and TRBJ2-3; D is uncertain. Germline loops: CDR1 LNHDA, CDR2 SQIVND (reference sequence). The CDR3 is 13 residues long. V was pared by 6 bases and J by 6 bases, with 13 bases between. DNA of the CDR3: TGTGCCAGTAGCCCTATCCCCTGGGATACGCAGTATTTT. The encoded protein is CASSPIPWDTQYF.

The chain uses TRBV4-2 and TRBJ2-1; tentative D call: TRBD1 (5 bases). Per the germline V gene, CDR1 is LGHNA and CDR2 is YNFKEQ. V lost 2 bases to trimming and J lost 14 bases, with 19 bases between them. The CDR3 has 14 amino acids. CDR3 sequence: CASSQFDSSRAEFF. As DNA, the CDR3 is TGTGCCAGCAGCCAATTCGATTCATCCAGGGCGGAGTTCTTC.

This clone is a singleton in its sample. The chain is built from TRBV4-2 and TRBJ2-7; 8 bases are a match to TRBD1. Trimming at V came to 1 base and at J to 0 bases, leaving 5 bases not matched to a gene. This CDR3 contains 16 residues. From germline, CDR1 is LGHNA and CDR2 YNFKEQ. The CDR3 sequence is CASSQAGTGYSYEQYF. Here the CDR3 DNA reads TGTGCCAGCAGCCAAGCCGGGACAGGTTACTCCTACGAGCAGTACTTC.

This CDR3 reads CATSDSPPGTGNYNEQFF. The DNA for the CDR3 is TGTGCCACCAGTGATTCCCCACCCGGGACAGGGAACTACAATGAGCAGTTCTTC. The rearrangement uses TRBV24-1 and TRBJ2-1, with 9 bases matching TRBD1. CDR3 length equals 18 residues. V shed 2 bases, J shed 3 bases, and the junction held 10 bases outside the gene matches. Germline V gene lookup returns CDR1 KGHDR and CDR2 SFDVKD.

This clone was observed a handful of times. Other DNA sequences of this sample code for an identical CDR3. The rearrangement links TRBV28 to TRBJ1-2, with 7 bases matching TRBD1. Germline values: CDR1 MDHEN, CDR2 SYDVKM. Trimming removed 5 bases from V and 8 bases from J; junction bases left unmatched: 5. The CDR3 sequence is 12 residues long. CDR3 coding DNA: TGTGCCAGCAGTGTACAGGGGAGAGGCTACACCTTC. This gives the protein CASSVQGRGYTF.

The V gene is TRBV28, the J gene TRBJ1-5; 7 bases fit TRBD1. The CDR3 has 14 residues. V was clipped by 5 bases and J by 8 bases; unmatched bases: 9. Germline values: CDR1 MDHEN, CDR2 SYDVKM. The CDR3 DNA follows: TGTGCCAGCAGTCCGGGTCGAGGGGGCAAGCCCCAGCATTTT. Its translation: CASSPGRGGKPQHF.

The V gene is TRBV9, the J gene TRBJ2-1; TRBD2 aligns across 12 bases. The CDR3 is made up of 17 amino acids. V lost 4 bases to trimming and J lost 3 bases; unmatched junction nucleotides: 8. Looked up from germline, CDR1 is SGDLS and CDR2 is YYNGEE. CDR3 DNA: TGTGCCAGCAGCTCTGGACTAGCGGGGACCTACTACAATGAGCAGTTCTTC. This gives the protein CASSSGLAGTYYNEQFF.

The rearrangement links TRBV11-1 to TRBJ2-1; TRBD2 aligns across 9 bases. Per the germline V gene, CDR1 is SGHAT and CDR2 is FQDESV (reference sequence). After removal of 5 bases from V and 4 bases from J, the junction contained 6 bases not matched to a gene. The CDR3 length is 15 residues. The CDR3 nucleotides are TGTGCCAGCAGCCTTAGCGGGAGCAGGTACAATGAGCAGTTCTTC. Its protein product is CASSLSGSRYNEQFF.